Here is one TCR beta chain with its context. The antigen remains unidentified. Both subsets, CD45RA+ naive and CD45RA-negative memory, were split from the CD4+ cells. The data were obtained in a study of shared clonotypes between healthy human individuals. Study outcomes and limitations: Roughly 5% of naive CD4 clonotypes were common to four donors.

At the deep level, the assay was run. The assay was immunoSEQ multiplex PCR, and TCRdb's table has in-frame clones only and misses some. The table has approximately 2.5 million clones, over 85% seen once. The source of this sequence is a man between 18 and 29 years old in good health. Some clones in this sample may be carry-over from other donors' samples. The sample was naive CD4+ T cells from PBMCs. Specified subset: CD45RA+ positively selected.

This chain's CDR3 is CARSLEGSPYEQYF. CDR3 DNA sequence: TGTGCCAGAAGCTTGGAGGGCTCACCTTACGAGCAGTACTTC. The genes are TRBV5-3 and TRBJ2-7; D is unresolved. TRBV5-3 is known as an ORF, though its function is uncertain. Trimming shortened V by 0 bases and J by 4 bases, and 11 bases separated the two germline ends. The CDR3 runs to 14 residues.